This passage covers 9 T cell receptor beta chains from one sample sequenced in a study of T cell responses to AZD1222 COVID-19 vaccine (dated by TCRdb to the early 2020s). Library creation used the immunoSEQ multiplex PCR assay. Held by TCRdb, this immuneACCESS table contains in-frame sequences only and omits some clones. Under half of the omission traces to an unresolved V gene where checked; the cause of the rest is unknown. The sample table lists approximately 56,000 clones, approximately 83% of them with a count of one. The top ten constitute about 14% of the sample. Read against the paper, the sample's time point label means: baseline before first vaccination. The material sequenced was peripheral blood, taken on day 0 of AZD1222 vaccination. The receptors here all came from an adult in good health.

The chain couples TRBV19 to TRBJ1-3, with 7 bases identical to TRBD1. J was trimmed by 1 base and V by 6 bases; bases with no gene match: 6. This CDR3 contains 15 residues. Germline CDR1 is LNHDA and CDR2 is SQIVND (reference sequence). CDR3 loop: CASSRQGTSGNTIYF. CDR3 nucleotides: TGTGCCAGTAGCCGACAGGGAACATCTGGAAACACCATATATTTT.

As DNA, the CDR3 is TGCGCCAGCAGCTTGGAGGGACAAAGAAGAGAAAAACTGTTTTTT. Encoded protein: CASSLEGQRREKLFF. This chain connects TRBV5-1 to TRBJ1-4; possibly TRBD1 for D (6 bases). The CDR3 spans 15 residues. CDR1 is SGHRS and CDR2 is YFSETQ in the germline V gene. V lost 0 bases, J lost 8 bases, and 14 bases lay in between.

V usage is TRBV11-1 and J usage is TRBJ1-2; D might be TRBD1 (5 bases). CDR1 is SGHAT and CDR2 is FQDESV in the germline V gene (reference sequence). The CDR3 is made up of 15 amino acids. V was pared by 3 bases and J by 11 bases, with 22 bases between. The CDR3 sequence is CASSLGHRETEPYTF. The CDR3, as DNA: TGTGCCAGCAGCTTGGGTCATCGGGAGACAGAGCCGTACACCTTC.

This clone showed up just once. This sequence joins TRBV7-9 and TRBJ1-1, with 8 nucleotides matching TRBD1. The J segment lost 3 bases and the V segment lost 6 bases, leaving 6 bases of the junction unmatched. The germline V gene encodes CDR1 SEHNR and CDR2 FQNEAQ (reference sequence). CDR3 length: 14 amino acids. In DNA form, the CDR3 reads TGTGCCAGCAGTGGGGCAGGGGGCTACACTGAAGCTTTCTTT. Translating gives CASSGAGGYTEAFF.

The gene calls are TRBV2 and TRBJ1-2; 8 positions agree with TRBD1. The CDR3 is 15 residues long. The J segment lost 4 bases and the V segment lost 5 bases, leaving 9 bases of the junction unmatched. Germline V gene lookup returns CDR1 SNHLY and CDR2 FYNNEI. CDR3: CASSYQTGVVYGYTF. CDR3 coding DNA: TGTGCCAGCAGTTACCAGACAGGGGTAGTCTATGGCTACACCTTC.

In DNA form, the CDR3 reads TGTGCCAGCTCACCACTGGTTCTAGAGGGGCAGTACTTC. Translation gives CASSPLVLEGQYF. This chain joins TRBV18 and TRBJ2-7, with D tentatively TRBD2 (5 bases). The CDR3 is 13 amino acids. Trimming removed 1 base at V and 9 bases at J, with 13 bases between. Germline V gene data show CDR1 as KGHSH and CDR2 as LQKENI. Full variable domain (rest looked up from reference TRBV18 and TRBJ2-7): NAGVMQNPRHLVRRRGQEARLRCSPMKGHSHVYWYRQLPEEGLKFMVYLQKENIIDESGMPKERFSAEFPKEGPSILRIQQVVRGDSAAYFCASSPLVLEGQYFGPGTRLTVT.

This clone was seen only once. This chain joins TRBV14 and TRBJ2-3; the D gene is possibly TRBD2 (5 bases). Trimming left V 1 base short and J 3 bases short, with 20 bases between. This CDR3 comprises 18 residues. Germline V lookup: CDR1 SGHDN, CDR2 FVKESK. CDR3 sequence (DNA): TGTGCCAGCAGCCAAGCGGGGATGTCCCCAATGGGTACAGATACGCAGTATTTT. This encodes CASSQAGMSPMGTDTQYF.

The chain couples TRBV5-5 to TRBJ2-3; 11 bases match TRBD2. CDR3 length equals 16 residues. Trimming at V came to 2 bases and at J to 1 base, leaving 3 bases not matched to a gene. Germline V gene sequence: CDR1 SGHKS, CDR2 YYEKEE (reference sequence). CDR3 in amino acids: CASSLTGLAGTDTQYF. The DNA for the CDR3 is TGTGCCAGCAGCTTAACGGGACTAGCGGGCACAGATACGCAGTATTTT. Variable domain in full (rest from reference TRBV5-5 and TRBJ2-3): DAGVTQSPTHLIKTRGQQVTLRCSPISGHKSVSWYQQVLGQGPQFIFQYYEKEERGRGNFPDRFSARQFPNYSSELNVNALLLGDSALYLCASSLTGLAGTDTQYFGPGTRLTVL.

DNA for the CDR3: TGTGCCAGCAGTTCCCGGGACAGGGTCGGAAAACTGTTTTTT. It translates to CASSSRDRVGKLFF. The chain recombines TRBV6-5 with TRBJ1-4; TRBD1 matches at 9 bases. Germline lookup yields CDR1 MNHEY and CDR2 SVGAGI. The CDR3 is 14 amino acids. The ends lost 4 bases at V and 10 bases at J; junction bases unmatched: 7.